This T cell receptor (beta chain) was identified in a study of CD8 T cells in Susac syndrome. Study in general: Susac syndrome patients were untreated, on corticosteroids with some adding intravenous immunoglobulin, or on intravenous immunoglobulin only.

Study-level findings and limits: Clonal expansion was absent from the CD4+ T cell repertoires in Susac syndrome. By the study's own acknowledgment, its TCR sequencing and HLA analysis included relatively few individuals.

Remarks on this clonotype: The antigen remains undetermined.

RNA was extracted with the RNeasy kit, and a quantity of roughly 0.5 to 1 ug was reverse transcribed using random hexamers. The amplification used immunoSEQ multiplex PCR on TCR beta CDR3; it spanned 54 Vbeta and 13 Jbeta. TCRdb redid the calling of the immunoSEQ multiplex PCR reads with MiXCR, one entry per CDR3 protein. The sample holds around 170,000 distinct CDR3 sequences, more than 90% seen once. This CDR3 contains 16 residues. The V segment lost 2 bases and the J segment 1 base; nucleotides outside the gene matches: 4. Germline V gene lookup returns CDR1 WSHSY and CDR2 SAAADI. The receptor was derived from a human donor with Susac syndrome. Sequencing was performed on CD4+ T cells from PBMCs. This sequence joins TRBV10-2 and TRBJ2-3, with 9 bases that match TRBD2. The CDR3 here is CASSERASGGTDTQYF. The CDR3 DNA sequence: TGCGCCAGCAGTGAGCGGGCTAGCGGGGGCACAGATACGCAGTATTTT.